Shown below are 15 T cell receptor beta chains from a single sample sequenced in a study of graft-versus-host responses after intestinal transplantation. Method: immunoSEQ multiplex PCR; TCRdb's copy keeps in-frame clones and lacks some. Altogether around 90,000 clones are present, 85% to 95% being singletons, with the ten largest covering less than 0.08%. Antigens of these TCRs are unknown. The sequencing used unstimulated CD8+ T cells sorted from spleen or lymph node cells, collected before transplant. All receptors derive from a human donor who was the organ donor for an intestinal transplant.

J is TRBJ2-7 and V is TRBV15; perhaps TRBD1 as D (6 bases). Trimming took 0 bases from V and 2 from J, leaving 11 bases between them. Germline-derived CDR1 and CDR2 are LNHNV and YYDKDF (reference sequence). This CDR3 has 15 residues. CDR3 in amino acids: CATSRDSDRPYEQYF. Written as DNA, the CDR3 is TGTGCCACCAGCAGAGATTCGGACAGACCCTACGAGCAGTACTTC.

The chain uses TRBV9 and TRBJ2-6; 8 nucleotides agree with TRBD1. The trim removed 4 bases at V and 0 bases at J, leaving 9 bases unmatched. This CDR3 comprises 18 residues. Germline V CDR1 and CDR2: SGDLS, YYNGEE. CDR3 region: CASSQSGGAFSGANVLTF. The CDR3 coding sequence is TGTGCCAGCAGCCAATCAGGGGGCGCTTTCTCTGGGGCCAACGTCCTGACTTTC.

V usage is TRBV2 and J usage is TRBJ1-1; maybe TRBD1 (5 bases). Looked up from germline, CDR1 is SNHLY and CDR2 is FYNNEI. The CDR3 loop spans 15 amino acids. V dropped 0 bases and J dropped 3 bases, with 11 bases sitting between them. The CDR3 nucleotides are TGTGCCAGCAGTGAAGCGCTCTGGGGGGACACTGAAGCTTTCTTT. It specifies CASSEALWGDTEAFF.

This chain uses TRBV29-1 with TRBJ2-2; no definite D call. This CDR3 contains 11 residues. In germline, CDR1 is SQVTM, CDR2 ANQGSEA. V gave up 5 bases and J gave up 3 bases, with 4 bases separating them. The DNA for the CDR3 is TGCAGCGTTCAGTACACCGGGGAGCTGTTTTTT. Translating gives CSVQYTGELFF.

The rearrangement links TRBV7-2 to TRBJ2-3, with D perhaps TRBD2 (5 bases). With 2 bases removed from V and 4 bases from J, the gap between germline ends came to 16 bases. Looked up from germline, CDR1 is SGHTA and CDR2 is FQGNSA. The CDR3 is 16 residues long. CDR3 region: CASSLREGNGADTQYF. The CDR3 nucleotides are TGTGCCAGCAGCTTACGAGAAGGAAACGGGGCAGATACGCAGTATTTT.

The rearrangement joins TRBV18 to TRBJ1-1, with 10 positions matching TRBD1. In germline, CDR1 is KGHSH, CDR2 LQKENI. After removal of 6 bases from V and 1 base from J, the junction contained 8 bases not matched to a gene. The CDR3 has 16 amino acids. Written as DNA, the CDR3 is TGTGCCAGCTCGTCGACAGGGGGCTCTTGGAACACTGAAGCTTTCTTT. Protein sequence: CASSSTGGSWNTEAFF.

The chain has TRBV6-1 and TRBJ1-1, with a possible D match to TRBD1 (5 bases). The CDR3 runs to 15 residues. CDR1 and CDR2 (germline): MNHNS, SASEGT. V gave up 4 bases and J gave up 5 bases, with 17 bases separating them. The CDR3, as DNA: TGTGCCAGCAGTGTCGGGGGATACAGGAGGACTGAAGCTTTCTTT. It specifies CASSVGGYRRTEAFF.

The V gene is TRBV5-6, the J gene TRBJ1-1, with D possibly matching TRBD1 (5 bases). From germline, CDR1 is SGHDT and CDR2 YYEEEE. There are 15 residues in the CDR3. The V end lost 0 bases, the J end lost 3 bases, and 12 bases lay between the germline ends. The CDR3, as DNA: TGTGCCAGCAGCTTGGAGAGTTGGGGGGACACTGAAGCTTTCTTT. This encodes CASSLESWGDTEAFF.

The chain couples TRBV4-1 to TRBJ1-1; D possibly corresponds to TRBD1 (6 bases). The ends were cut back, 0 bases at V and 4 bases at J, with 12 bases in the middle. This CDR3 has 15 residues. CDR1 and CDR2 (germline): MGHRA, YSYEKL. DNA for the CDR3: TGCGCCAGCAGCCAAGACAGGGGAGTGGCCACTGAAGCTTTCTTT. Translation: CASSQDRGVATEAFF.

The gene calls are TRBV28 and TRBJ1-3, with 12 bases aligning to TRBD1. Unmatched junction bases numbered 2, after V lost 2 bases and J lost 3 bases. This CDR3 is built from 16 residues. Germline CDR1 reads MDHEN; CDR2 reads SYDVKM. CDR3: CASSLRDRGLGNTIYF. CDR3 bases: TGTGCCAGCAGTTTAAGGGACAGGGGGCTTGGAAACACCATATATTTT.

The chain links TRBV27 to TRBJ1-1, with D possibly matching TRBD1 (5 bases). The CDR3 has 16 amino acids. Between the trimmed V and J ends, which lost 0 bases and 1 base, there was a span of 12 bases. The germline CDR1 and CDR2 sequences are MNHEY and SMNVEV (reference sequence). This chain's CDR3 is CASSLSLGVANTEAFF. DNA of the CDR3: TGTGCCAGCAGTTTATCCTTAGGGGTTGCGAACACTGAAGCTTTCTTT.

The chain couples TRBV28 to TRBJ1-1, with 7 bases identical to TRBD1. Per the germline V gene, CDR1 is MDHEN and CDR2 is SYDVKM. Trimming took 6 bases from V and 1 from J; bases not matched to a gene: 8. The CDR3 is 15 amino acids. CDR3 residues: CASSLGQDPNTEAFF. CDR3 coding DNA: TGTGCCAGCAGCTTAGGACAGGACCCGAACACTGAAGCTTTCTTT.

CDR3 region: CASSDSSGSYNEQFF. The CDR3 coding sequence is TGTGCCAGCAGTGACTCTAGCGGGAGTTACAATGAGCAGTTCTTC. The chain recombines TRBV6-4 with TRBJ2-1, with 9 bases matching TRBD2. CDR1 and CDR2 (germline): MRHNA, SNTAGT. After removal of 0 bases from V and 4 bases from J, the junction contained 1 base not matched to a gene. The CDR3 is 15 residues long.

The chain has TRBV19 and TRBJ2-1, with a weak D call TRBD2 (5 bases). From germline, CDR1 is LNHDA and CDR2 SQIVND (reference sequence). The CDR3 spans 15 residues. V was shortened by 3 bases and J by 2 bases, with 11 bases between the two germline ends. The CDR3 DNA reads TGTGCCAGTAGTATCACGGGGTCCCCCTACAATGAGCAGTTCTTC. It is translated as CASSITGSPYNEQFF.

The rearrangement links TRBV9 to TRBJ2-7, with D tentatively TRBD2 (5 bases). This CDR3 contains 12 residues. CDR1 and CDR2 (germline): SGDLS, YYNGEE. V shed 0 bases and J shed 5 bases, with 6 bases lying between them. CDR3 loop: CASSVGGHEQYF. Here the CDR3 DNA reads TGTGCCAGCAGCGTAGGAGGGCACGAGCAGTACTTC.